A selection of T cell receptor beta chains follows, all from one sample in a study of blood T cell repertoires in COVID-19. Profiled with immunoSEQ multiplex PCR; TCRdb holds only in-frame clones, not every one. The sample has roughly 340,000 clones, around 91% seen once; the top ten hold about 3.5%. Source material: peripheral blood. These receptors were obtained from a woman between 18 and 29 years old who had recovered from COVID-19. Each CDR3 is given with its conserved first and last residue. D genes are given only for firm matches. Not all rows give a size; the values are once, few, many and, for expanded clones, a class.

J | size | V | D | CDR3 | DNA
TRBJ1-2 | NA | TRBV12-2 | NA | CASRLLTGSLGVNYGYTF | TGTGCAAGTCGCCTCTTGACGGGGAGCCTAGGCGTGAACTATGGCTACACCTTC
TRBJ1-1 | NA | TRBV12-3/TRBV12-4 | NA | CASSRDTYTEAFF | TGTGCCAGCAGTCGGGACACCTACACTGAAGCTTTCTTT
TRBJ1-1 | NA | TRBV5-1 | NA | CASSFSAGQSEAFF | TGCGCCAGCAGCTTTTCGGCAGGGCAGAGTGAAGCTTTCTTT
TRBJ2-1 | NA | TRBV18 | NA | CASGGSRSYNEQFF | TGTGCCAGTGGAGGTTCGCGGAGCTACAATGAGCAGTTCTTC
TRBJ1-6 | NA | TRBV7-2 | NA | CASSTRGQGNSPLHF | TGTGCCAGCAGCACTAGAGGGCAGGGGAATTCACCCCTCCACTTT
TRBJ2-1 | NA | TRBV12-1 | NA | CASSLLAGGLYNEQFF | TGTGCCAGCAGCTTACTAGCGGGAGGTCTCTACAATGAGCAGTTCTTC
TRBJ1-1 | NA | TRBV11-2 | TRBD1 | CASSFSRGQDTEAFF | TGTGCCAGCAGCTTTTCCAGGGGGCAGGACACTGAAGCTTTCTTT
TRBJ1-1 | NA | TRBV13 | NA | CASSLGIGMAFF | TGTGCCAGCAGCTTAGGTATCGGGATGGCTTTCTTT
TRBJ2-3 | NA | TRBV7-2 | TRBD2 | CASSFLAGAADTQYF | TGTGCCAGCAGCTTCTTAGCGGGAGCCGCAGATACGCAGTATTTT
TRBJ2-3 | NA | TRBV7-9 | NA | CASSLAYAREGTDTQYF | TGTGCCAGCAGCTTAGCGTACGCCAGGGAAGGCACAGATACGCAGTATTTT
TRBJ1-2 | NA | TRBV4-1 | TRBD1 | CASSLAGDRTTYGYTF | TGCGCCAGCAGCCTAGCTGGGGACAGGACAACCTATGGCTACACCTTC
TRBJ1-2 | NA | TRBV28 | NA | CASSFGQYYGYTF | TGTGCCAGCAGTTTTGGACAGTACTATGGCTACACCTTC
TRBJ1-1 | NA | TRBV19 | TRBD1 | CASSTSGPGQKAFF | TGTGCCAGTAGTACCTCGGGGCCGGGACAGAAAGCTTTCTTT
TRBJ2-4 | NA | TRBV4-1 | TRBD2 | CASSQLAGKNIQYF | TGCGCCAGCAGCCAACTAGCGGGCAAAAACATTCAGTACTTC
TRBJ1-1 | NA | TRBV25-1 | TRBD1 | CASSGAGTGVLGAFF | TGTGCCAGCAGTGGAGCCGGGACAGGGGTGTTGGGGGCTTTCTTT
TRBJ2-1 | NA | TRBV11-2 | NA | CASSPEGLAFSSYNEQFF | TGTGCCAGCAGCCCAGAAGGGCTAGCGTTTAGCTCCTACAATGAGCAGTTCTTC
TRBJ1-6 | NA | TRBV30 | TRBD1 | CAWAGTDNSPLHF | TGTGCCTGGGCCGGGACAGATAATTCACCCCTCCACTTT
TRBJ2-1 | NA | TRBV5-1 | NA | CASSLGEGYNEQFF | TGCGCCAGCAGCTTGGGAGAGGGCTACAATGAGCAGTTCTTC
TRBJ2-1 | NA | TRBV7-2 | NA | CASRPVVDGLASQFF | TGTGCCAGCAGACCGGTCGTCGACGGGCTAGCCTCGCAGTTCTTC
TRBJ2-3 | once | TRBV20-1 | NA | CSAQPEDTQYF | TGCAGTGCCCAACCTGAGGATACGCAGTATTTT
TRBJ2-3 | NA | TRBV7-2 | TRBD2 | CASSLESSGRKIDTQYF | TGTGCCAGCAGCTTAGAGAGTAGCGGGAGAAAGATAGATACGCAGTATTTT
TRBJ1-4 | NA | TRBV18 | NA | CASSPSDRFATNEKLFF | TGTGCCAGCTCACCCTCGGACAGATTTGCAACTAATGAAAAACTGTTTTTT
TRBJ2-1 | NA | TRBV7-2 | TRBD2 | CASSLISTSVFNEQFF | TGTGCCAGCAGCTTAATTTCGACTAGCGTTTTCAATGAGCAGTTCTTC
TRBJ2-2 | NA | TRBV6-4 | NA | CASRETGNTGELFF | TGTGCCAGCAGAGAAACAGGGAACACCGGGGAGCTGTTTTTT
TRBJ2-1 | NA | TRBV10-2 | TRBD2 | CASSEPYPTSGRVRDNEQFF | TGCGCCAGCAGTGAGCCGTACCCGACTAGCGGGAGGGTACGAGACAATGAGCAGTTCTTC
TRBJ2-1 | NA | TRBV2 | TRBD1 | CASRLGDSSYNEQFF | TGTGCCAGCAGGCTTGGGGACAGTTCCTACAATGAGCAGTTCTTC
TRBJ2-5 | NA | TRBV14 | TRBD1 | CASSRDRQPGTQYF | TGTGCCAGCAGTCGGGACAGGCAGCCCGGGACCCAGTACTTC
TRBJ2-1 | NA | TRBV7-2 | TRBD1 | CASSSYRDSGHNEQFF | TGTGCCAGCAGCTCTTACCGGGACAGTGGTCACAATGAGCAGTTCTTC
TRBJ1-1 | NA | TRBV30 | TRBD1 | CAWSTNRGPATEAFF | TGTGCCTGGAGTACCAACAGGGGGCCGGCCACTGAAGCTTTCTTT
TRBJ1-1 | NA | TRBV9 | TRBD1 | CASQGQGTNTEAFF | TGTGCCAGCCAAGGACAGGGGACAAACACTGAAGCTTTCTTT
TRBJ2-4 | NA | TRBV21-1 | NA | CASSKGTSGHTLAKNIQYF | TGTGCCAGCAGCAAAGGGACTAGCGGCCATACCCTAGCCAAAAACATTCAGTACTTC
TRBJ1-1 | NA | TRBV4-3 | NA | CASSQVWNTEAFF | TGCGCCAGCAGCCAAGTATGGAACACTGAAGCTTTCTTT
TRBJ1-6 | once | TRBV6-6 | NA | CASSYQAAYNSPLHF | TGTGCCAGCAGTTACCAAGCGGCTTATAATTCACCCCTCCACTTT
TRBJ2-1 | NA | TRBV19 | NA | CARPDGTGAYNEQFF | TGTGCCAGACCCGATGGTACGGGGGCCTACAATGAGCAGTTCTTC
TRBJ1-3 | NA | TRBV10-3 | NA | CAISDTGQNSGNTIYF | TGTGCCATCAGTGACACTGGACAAAACTCTGGAAACACCATATATTTT
TRBJ2-2 | NA | TRBV19 | TRBD2 | CASRWEGNTGELFF | TGTGCCAGTAGATGGGAGGGGAACACCGGGGAGCTGTTTTTT
TRBJ2-1 | NA | TRBV28 | NA | CASSLVGYEQFF | TGTGCCAGCAGTTTGGTCGGGTATGAGCAGTTCTTC
TRBJ1-2 | NA | TRBV7-9 | NA | CASSALAGVYGYTF | TGTGCCAGCAGCGCCCTAGCTGGGGTCTATGGCTACACCTTC
TRBJ1-1 | NA | TRBV11-3 | NA | CASSRDWNTEAFF | TGTGCCAGCAGCCGGGACTGGAACACTGAAGCTTTCTTT
TRBJ1-3 | NA | TRBV11-3 | NA | CASRSGGQYGNTIYF | TGTGCCAGCAGATCCGGAGGACAGTACGGAAACACCATATATTTT